Shown below are 21 T cell receptor beta chains from a single sample sequenced in a study of CD8 T cells in Susac syndrome. RNA, at about 0.45 to 1 ug, was reverse transcribed with random hexamers. In TCRdb, the immunoSEQ multiplex PCR reads were re-called with MiXCR into one record per CDR3 protein. The sample lists roughly 300,000 distinct CDR3 sequences, 80% to 90% seen once, with around 0.12% in the top ten. Material: CD8+ T cells from PBMCs. Every receptor here comes from a human donor with multiple sclerosis.

This clonotype appeared a few times. V usage is TRBV12-3 or TRBV12-4 and J usage is TRBJ2-1; 10 nucleotides match TRBD2. The CDR3 runs to 15 residues. V was clipped by 6 bases and J by 4 bases; unmatched bases: 6. The CDR3 nucleotides read TGTGCCAGCAGCCATACTAGCGGGACTTACAATGAGCAGTTCTTC. This encodes CASSHTSGTYNEQFF.

This chain uses TRBV24-1 with TRBJ2-1, with 7 bases that match TRBD2. The CDR3 contains 15 residues. J was trimmed by 3 bases and V by 0 bases; bases with no gene match: 1. CDR1 KGHDR and CDR2 SFDVKD come from the germline V gene. CDR3 nucleotides: TGTGCCACCAGTGATTTGGCTAGCGGCTACAATGAGCAGTTCTTC. Amino acids: CATSDLASGYNEQFF.

The chain has TRBV27 and TRBJ2-3; 10 nucleotides match TRBD2. J gave up 3 bases and V 8 bases, and 5 bases lay outside the gene matches. This CDR3 has 14 residues. Germline assignment: CDR1 MNHEY and CDR2 SMNVEV (reference sequence). CDR3 sequence reads: CASLGGLATDTQYF. The CDR3 bases are TGTGCCAGCCTGGGGGGACTAGCGACAGATACGCAGTATTTT.

The chain recombines TRBV6-5 with TRBJ2-1, with D hard to call. Trimming removed 2 bases at V and 7 bases at J, with 21 bases between. This CDR3 is 17 amino acids long. Germline V gene data show CDR1 as MNHEY and CDR2 as SVGAGI. The CDR3 protein is CASSYLTGGLVGNEQFF. CDR3 DNA sequence: TGTGCCAGCAGTTACCTCACGGGTGGATTGGTTGGGAATGAGCAGTTCTTC.

The CDR3: CASSRTGAIRGEKLFF. CDR3 coding DNA: TGTGCCAGCAGCCGGACAGGGGCTATACGGGGGGAAAAACTGTTTTTT. The V call is TRBV27, the J call TRBJ1-4, with TRBD1 matching over 9 bases. Looked up from germline, CDR1 is MNHEY and CDR2 is SMNVEV (reference sequence). This CDR3 comprises 16 residues. Trimming at V came to 6 bases and at J to 8 bases, leaving 13 bases not matched to a gene.

The rearrangement uses TRBV12-3 or TRBV12-4 and TRBJ2-1, with TRBD1 matching over 7 bases. This CDR3 is built from 14 residues. Losses at the gene ends were 6 bases for V and 2 bases for J; bases not matched to a gene: 4. The CDR3 bases are TGTGCCAGCAGCGGGACAGTGACCTACAATGAGCAGTTCTTC. This encodes CASSGTVTYNEQFF.

The J gene is TRBJ2-3, the V gene TRBV30; 9 nucleotides agree with TRBD2. CDR3 length: 18 residues. V lost 1 base to trimming and J lost 4 bases; unmatched junction nucleotides: 15. Per germline, CDR1 GTSNPN and CDR2 SVGIG (reference sequence). The CDR3 spells CAWSGRVELAGGPDTQYF. The CDR3 bases are TGTGCCTGGAGTGGCAGGGTAGAGTTGGCGGGAGGGCCAGATACGCAGTATTTT.

This clonotype was found once. The chain carries TRBV7-9 and TRBJ2-5, with 7 bases matching TRBD2. After removal of 5 bases from V and 5 bases from J, the junction contained 11 bases not matched to a gene. CDR3 length: 15 amino acids. CDR1 SEHNR and CDR2 FQNEAQ come from the germline V gene (reference sequence). CDR3: CASSSGVPRAETQYF. CDR3 nucleotides: TGTGCCAGCAGCAGCGGGGTTCCTAGAGCGGAGACCCAGTACTTC.

The chain joins TRBV27 to TRBJ2-5; no clear D gene. Germline V gives CDR1 MNHEY, CDR2 SMNVEV (reference sequence). The V and J ends lost 5 bases and 2 bases respectively, with 12 bases between them. This CDR3 contains 14 residues. The CDR3 bases are TGTGCCAGCAGTGGACGAGACAAGCAAGAGACCCAGTACTTC. This translates into CASSGRDKQETQYF.

This chain uses TRBV6-1 with TRBJ1-3; D is uncertain. Deletions cut 4 bases from V and 0 bases from J, with 13 bases between. The germline gives CDR1 MNHNS, CDR2 SASEGT. There are 16 residues in the CDR3. CDR3 protein: CASSADKAYSGNTIYF. In nucleotides, the CDR3 is TGTGCCAGCAGTGCCGACAAGGCCTACTCTGGAAACACCATATATTTT.

This clonotype has a single count. The chain uses TRBV19 and TRBJ1-3; D is unclear. The germline CDR1 and CDR2 sequences are LNHDA and SQIVND (reference sequence). The ends were cut back, 0 bases at V and 8 bases at J, with 8 bases in the middle. This CDR3 is built from 13 residues. The CDR3 loop reads CASSIDGEDTIYF. The CDR3 DNA sequence: TGTGCCAGTAGTATAGATGGTGAGGACACCATATATTTT.

The chain carries TRBV28 and TRBJ2-2; D gene ambiguous. Trimming shortened V by 2 bases and J by 0 bases, and 7 bases separated the two germline ends. Germline values: CDR1 MDHEN, CDR2 SYDVKM. The CDR3 has 15 amino acids. CDR3: CASSLGVPNTGELFF. DNA of the CDR3: TGTGCCAGCAGTTTAGGGGTCCCGAACACCGGGGAGCTGTTTTTT.

This chain uses TRBV20-1 with TRBJ2-7, with a weak D call TRBD2 (6 bases). The CDR3 totals 14 residues. Trimming cost V 2 bases and J 2 bases, with 13 bases left between them. Germline V lookup: CDR1 DFQATT, CDR2 SNEGSKA (reference sequence). Here the CDR3 reads CSARPLTGAYEQYF. In DNA form, the CDR3 reads TGCAGTGCTAGACCATTAACGGGGGCCTACGAGCAGTACTTC.

The chain has TRBV2 and TRBJ2-3, with 9 bases matching TRBD2. The CDR3 contains 14 residues. V lost 7 bases and J lost 5; bases outside the gene matches: 7. Germline V gene lookup returns CDR1 SNHLY and CDR2 FYNNEI. In nucleotides, the CDR3 is TGTGCCAGCAACGAGCGGGAGGCGGGAGATACGCAGTATTTT. Amino acid sequence: CASNEREAGDTQYF.

The chain couples TRBV2 to TRBJ1-1; 8 positions agree with TRBD1. CDR1 is SNHLY and CDR2 is FYNNEI in the germline V gene. The CDR3 has 15 amino acids. Germline trimming cut 1 base from V and 1 base from J; bases unmatched to any gene: 2. CDR3 nucleotides: TGTGCCAGCAGTGAAGAACAGGGGGGGAACACTGAAGCTTTCTTT. It codes for CASSEEQGGNTEAFF.

The gene calls are TRBV4-1 and TRBJ2-1; 7 positions match TRBD2. CDR1 and CDR2 (germline): MGHRA, YSYEKL. This CDR3 is built from 16 residues. The J segment lost 4 bases and the V segment lost 4 bases, leaving 10 bases of the junction unmatched. The DNA for the CDR3 is TGCGCCAGCAGCCGAAGAACCGGGACTACGTACAATGAGCAGTTCTTC. Protein: CASSRRTGTTYNEQFF.

V is TRBV27 and J is TRBJ1-2; no clear D gene. Trimming took 6 bases from V and 1 from J, leaving 12 bases between them. CDR1 and CDR2 from the germline V gene are MNHEY and SMNVEV (reference sequence). The CDR3 contains 14 residues. The CDR3 spells CASSIGSLNYGYTF. For the CDR3, the DNA is TGTGCCAGCAGCATTGGTAGCCTTAACTATGGCTACACCTTC.

The chain recombines TRBV19 with TRBJ2-3; D ambiguous. The V gene lost 4 bases and the J gene lost 0 bases, with 11 bases spanning the gap. CDR3 length: 15 amino acids. Germline V CDR1 and CDR2: LNHDA, SQIVND (reference sequence). The CDR3 DNA sequence: TGTGCCAGTAGTACAGACTTGGGTAGCACAGATACGCAGTATTTT. Translated: CASSTDLGSTDTQYF. Drawing the rest from reference TRBV19 and TRBJ2-3, the complete variable domain is DGGITQSPKYLFRKEGQNVTLSCEQNLNHDAMYWYRQDPGQGLRLIYYSQIVNDFQKGDIAEGYSVSREKKESFPLTVTSAQKNPTAFYLCASSTDLGSTDTQYFGPGTRLTVL.

The rearrangement links TRBV4-2 to TRBJ2-1; 10 nucleotides align to TRBD2. Germline trimming cut 0 bases from V and 5 bases from J; bases unmatched to any gene: 7. The CDR3 consists of 17 residues. Germline V gene lookup returns CDR1 LGHNA and CDR2 YNFKEQ. For the CDR3, the DNA is TGTGCCAGCAGCCAAGACCCCCTAGCGGGAGCGGACAATGAGCAGTTCTTC. Translation gives CASSQDPLAGADNEQFF.

The J gene is TRBJ2-1, the V gene TRBV9, with D possibly being TRBD2 (6 bases). Germline CDR1 and CDR2: SGDLS and YYNGEE. The CDR3 is 15 amino acids. V gave up 0 bases and J gave up 5 bases, with 12 bases separating them. DNA of the CDR3: TGTGCCAGCAGCGTAGTAGGTGGAGGGCACAATGAGCAGTTCTTC. Its translation: CASSVVGGGHNEQFF.

This chain connects TRBV20-1 to TRBJ1-5; the D is unclear. This CDR3 has 10 amino acids. The V gene's germline CDR1 is DFQATT and CDR2 SNEGSKA (reference sequence). Trimming took 6 bases from V and 2 from J, leaving 2 bases between them. CDR3 DNA: TGCAGTGCCGGCAATCAGCCCCAGCATTTT. As protein: CSAGNQPQHF.